This paragraph reports one T cell receptor (beta chain). Trimming stripped 3 bases from V and 4 bases from J, with 12 bases between. The germline V gene has CDR1 LGHDT and CDR2 YNNKEL (reference sequence). The CDR3 runs 14 residues. Repertoires were generated with immunoSEQ multiplex PCR, while TCRdb's copy carries only in-frame clones and drops some. The data hold about 190,000 clones, with roughly 82% observed a single time. These data are taken from a study of blood T cell repertoires in COVID-19. Study details: Sites in the United States, Italy and Spain provided acute and convalescent COVID-19 samples.

The genes are TRBV3-1 (or the pseudogene TRBV3-2) and TRBJ1-1; possibly TRBD1 for D (6 bases). This clonotype originated in an older woman with acute COVID-19. What was sequenced was PBMCs or T cells enriched from blood (not recorded which). The CDR3 reads CASSHGQGSTEAFF. The CDR3 DNA follows: TGTGCCAGCAGCCATGGCCAGGGGTCCACTGAAGCTTTCTTT.